Each of the 3 T cell receptor beta chains below was sequenced from the same sample in a study of T-cell reconstitution after alpha-beta-depleted transplantation in children (dated by TCRdb to 2016 to 2017). The method behind the library was PCR. Sequencing instrument: Illumina HiSeq 2500. TCR libraries were prepared with molecular barcoding, using unique molecular identifiers to normalize TCRbeta repertoire quantification. TCRdb reran the public reads through fastp at Q25 and MiXCR, keeping productive beta chains. Each CDR3 protein appears once, grouped with its most common genes and DNA. The sample table records about 610,000 distinct CDR3 sequences; roughly 10% of these occur just once. Less than 5% of the sample is held by the ten biggest clonotypes. Sequencing used PBMCs from the stem cell graft donor, obtained from the stem cell graft. These receptors all come from a human donor who donated a stem cell graft to a child with acute myeloid leukemia.

Ten or more counts support this clonotype. The genes are TRBV7-9 and TRBJ2-1; D not resolved. This CDR3 is built from 12 residues. Between the trimmed V and J ends, which lost 5 bases and 3 bases, there was a span of 5 bases. Germline V gene sequence: CDR1 SEHNR, CDR2 FQNEAQ (reference sequence). The CDR3 loop reads CASSISYNEQFF. The CDR3 region has the DNA TGTGCCAGCAGCATTAGCTACAATGAGCAGTTCTTC.

This clonotype was counted between two and nine times. The V gene is TRBV10-3, the J gene TRBJ2-7, with D unresolved. Between the trimmed V and J ends, which lost 4 bases and 3 bases, there was a span of 7 bases. The CDR3 totals 12 residues. Germline V gene lookup returns CDR1 ENHRY and CDR2 SYGVKD. The CDR3 reads CAISADGYEQYF. The CDR3 DNA sequence: TGTGCCATCAGTGCCGACGGCTACGAGCAGTACTTC.

This clonotype was seen repeatedly, ten times or more. CDR3 loop: CASSPRGSGRTNEQFF. The CDR3 nucleotides are TGTGCCAGCAGCCCCCGGGGAAGCGGGAGGACAAATGAGCAGTTCTTC. The chain has TRBV9 and TRBJ2-1, with 9 nucleotides matching TRBD2. V dropped 4 bases and J dropped 7; count of bases not matched to a gene: 12. This CDR3 comprises 16 residues. Germline-derived CDR1 and CDR2 are SGDLS and YYNGEE.